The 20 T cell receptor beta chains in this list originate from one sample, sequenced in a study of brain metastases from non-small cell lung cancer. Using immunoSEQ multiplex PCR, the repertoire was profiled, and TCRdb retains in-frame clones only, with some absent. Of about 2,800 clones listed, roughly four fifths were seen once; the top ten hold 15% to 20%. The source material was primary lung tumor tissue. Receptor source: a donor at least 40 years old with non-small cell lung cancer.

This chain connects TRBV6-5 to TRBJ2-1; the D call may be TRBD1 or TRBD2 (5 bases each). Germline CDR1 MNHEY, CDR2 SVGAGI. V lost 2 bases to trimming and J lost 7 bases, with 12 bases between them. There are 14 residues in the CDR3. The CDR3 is CASSYVGRGNEQFF. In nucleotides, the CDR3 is TGTGCCAGCAGTTACGTGGGGCGAGGGAATGAGCAGTTCTTC.

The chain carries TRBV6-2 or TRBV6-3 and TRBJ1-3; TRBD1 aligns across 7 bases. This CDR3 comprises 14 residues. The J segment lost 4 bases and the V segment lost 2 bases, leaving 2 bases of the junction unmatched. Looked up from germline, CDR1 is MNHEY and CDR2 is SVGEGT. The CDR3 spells CASSYGTVGNTIYF. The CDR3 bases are TGTGCCAGCAGTTACGGGACAGTGGGAAACACCATATATTTT.

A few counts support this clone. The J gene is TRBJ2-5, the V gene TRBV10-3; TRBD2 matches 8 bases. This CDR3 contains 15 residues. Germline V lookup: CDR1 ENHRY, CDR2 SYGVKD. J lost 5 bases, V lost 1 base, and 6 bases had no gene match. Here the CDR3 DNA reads TGTGCCATCAGTGAGTGGAGCGGGAGTATGGAGACCCAGTACTTC. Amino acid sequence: CAISEWSGSMETQYF.

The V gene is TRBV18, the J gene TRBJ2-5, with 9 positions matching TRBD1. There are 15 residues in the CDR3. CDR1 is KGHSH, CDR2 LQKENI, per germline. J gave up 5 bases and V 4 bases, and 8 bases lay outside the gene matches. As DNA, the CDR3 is TGTGCCAGCTCACACCCGGGACAGGGAAGGGAGACCCAGTACTTC. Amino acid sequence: CASSHPGQGRETQYF.

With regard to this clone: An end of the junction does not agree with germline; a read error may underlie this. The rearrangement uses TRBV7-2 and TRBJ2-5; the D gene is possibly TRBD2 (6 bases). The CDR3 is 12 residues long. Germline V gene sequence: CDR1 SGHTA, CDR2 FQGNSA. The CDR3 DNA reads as TGTGTCAGCAGGAGTAGCGGAGAGACTCAGTACTTC. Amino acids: CVSRSSGETQYF.

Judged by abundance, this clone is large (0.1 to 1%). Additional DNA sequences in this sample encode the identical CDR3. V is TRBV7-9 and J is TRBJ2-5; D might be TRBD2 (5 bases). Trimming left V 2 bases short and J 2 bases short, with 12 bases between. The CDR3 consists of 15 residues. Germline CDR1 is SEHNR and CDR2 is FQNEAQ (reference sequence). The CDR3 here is CASSLRLGEQETQYF. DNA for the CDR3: TGTGCCAGCAGCTTAAGATTGGGAGAGCAAGAGACCCAGTACTTC.

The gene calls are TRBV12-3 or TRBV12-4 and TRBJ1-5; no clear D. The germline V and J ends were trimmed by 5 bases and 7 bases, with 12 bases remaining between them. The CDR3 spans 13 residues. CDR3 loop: CASSPDLKQPQHF. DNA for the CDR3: TGTGCCAGCAGTCCTGACTTAAAACAGCCCCAGCATTTT.

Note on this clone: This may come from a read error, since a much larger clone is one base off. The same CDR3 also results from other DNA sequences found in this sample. In DNA form, the CDR3 reads TGCAGCGTTGAAGTTTGGGCAGGGGACTATGGTTACACCTTC. It yields the protein CSVEVWAGDYGYTF. This sequence joins TRBV29-1 and TRBJ1-2, with D tentatively TRBD1 (6 bases). Germline CDR1 and CDR2: SQVTM and ANQGSEA. This CDR3 is 14 amino acids long.

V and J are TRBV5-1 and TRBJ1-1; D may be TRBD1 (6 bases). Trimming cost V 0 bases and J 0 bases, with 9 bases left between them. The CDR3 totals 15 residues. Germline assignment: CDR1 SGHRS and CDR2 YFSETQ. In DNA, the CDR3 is TGCGCCAGCAGCTTGGATCAGGGGATGAACACTGAAGCTTTCTTT. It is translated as CASSLDQGMNTEAFF.

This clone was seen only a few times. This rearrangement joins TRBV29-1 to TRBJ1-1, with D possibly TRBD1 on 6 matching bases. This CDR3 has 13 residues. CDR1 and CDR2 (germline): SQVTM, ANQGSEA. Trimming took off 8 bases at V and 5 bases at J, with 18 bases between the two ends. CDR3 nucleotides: TGCAGCTTCCGAACAGGGCAGGGGACTGAAGCTTTCTTT. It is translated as CSFRTGQGTEAFF. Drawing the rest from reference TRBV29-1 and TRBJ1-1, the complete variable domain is SAVISQKPSRDICQRGTSLTIQCQVDSQVTMMFWYRQQPGQSLTLIATANQGSEATYESGFVIDKFPISRPNLTFSTLTVSNMSPEDSSIYLCSFRTGQGTEAFFGQGTRLTVV.

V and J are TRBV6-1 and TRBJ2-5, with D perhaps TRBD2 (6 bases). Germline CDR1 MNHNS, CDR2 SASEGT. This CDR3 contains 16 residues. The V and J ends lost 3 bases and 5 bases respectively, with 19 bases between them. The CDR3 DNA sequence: TGTGCCAGCAGTGAGGGCGGAGGGTTTGGCTTGGAGACCCAGTACTTC. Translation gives CASSEGGGFGLETQYF.

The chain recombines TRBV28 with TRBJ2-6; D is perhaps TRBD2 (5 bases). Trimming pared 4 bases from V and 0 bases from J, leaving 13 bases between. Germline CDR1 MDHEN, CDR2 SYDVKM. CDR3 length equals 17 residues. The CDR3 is CASSSGVGVSGANVLTF. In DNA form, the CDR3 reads TGTGCCAGCAGTTCCGGGGTTGGGGTCTCTGGGGCCAACGTCCTGACTTTC.

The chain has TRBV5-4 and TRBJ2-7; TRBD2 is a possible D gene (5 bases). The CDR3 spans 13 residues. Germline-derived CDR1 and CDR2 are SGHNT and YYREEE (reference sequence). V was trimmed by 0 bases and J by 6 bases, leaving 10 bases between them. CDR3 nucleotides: TGTGCCAGCAGCTTGGTGGCCGGGGTCGAGCAGTACTTC. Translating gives CASSLVAGVEQYF.

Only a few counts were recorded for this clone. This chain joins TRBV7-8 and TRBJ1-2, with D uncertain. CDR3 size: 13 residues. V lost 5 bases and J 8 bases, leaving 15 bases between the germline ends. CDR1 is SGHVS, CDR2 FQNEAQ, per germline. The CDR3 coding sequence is TGTGCCAGCAGCGTCCGACATAGTTGGGGCTACACCTTC. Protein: CASSVRHSWGYTF.

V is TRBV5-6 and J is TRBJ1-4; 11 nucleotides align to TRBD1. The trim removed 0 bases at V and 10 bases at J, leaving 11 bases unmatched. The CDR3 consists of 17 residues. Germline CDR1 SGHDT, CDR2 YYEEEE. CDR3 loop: CASSLGLGQGAFGKLFF. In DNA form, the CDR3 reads TGTGCCAGCAGCTTGGGCCTCGGACAGGGGGCCTTTGGAAAACTGTTTTTT.

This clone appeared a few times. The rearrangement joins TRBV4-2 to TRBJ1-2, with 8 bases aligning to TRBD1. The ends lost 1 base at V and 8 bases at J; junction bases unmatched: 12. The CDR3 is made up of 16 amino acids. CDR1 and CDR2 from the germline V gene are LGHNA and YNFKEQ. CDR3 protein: CASSQVTGQGFFGYTF. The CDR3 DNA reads TGTGCCAGCAGCCAAGTTACCGGACAGGGTTTTTTCGGCTACACCTTC.

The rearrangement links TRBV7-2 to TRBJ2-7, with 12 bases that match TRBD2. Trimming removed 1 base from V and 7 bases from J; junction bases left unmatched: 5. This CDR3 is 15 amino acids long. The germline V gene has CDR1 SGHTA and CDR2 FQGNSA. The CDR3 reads CASSLGTSGTGEQYF. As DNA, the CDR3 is TGTGCCAGCAGCTTAGGGACTAGCGGGACGGGGGAGCAGTACTTC.

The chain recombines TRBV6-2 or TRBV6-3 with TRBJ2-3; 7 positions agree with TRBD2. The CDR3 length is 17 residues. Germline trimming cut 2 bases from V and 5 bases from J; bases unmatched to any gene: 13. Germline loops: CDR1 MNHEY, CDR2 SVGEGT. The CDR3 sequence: CASSYPASAGAGDTQYF. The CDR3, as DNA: TGTGCCAGCAGTTACCCCGCCTCTGCGGGAGCGGGAGATACGCAGTATTTT.

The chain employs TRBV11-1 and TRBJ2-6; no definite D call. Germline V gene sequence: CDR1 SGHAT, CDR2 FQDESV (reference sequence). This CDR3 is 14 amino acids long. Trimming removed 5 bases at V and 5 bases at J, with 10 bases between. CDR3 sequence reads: CASSPGARANVLTF. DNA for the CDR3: TGTGCCAGCAGCCCAGGCGCGCGGGCCAACGTCCTGACTTTC.

CDR3 coding DNA: TGTGCCAGCAGCTTTTCCCTGAGCGAGAGGGGCTACACAGATACGCAGTATTTT. Translated, it gives CASSFSLSERGYTDTQYF. The chain carries TRBV5-4 and TRBJ2-3; D may match TRBD1 or TRBD2 (5 bases each). V was pared by 2 bases and J by 2 bases, with 21 bases between. CDR1 SGHNT and CDR2 YYREEE come from the germline V gene (reference sequence). The length of the CDR3 is 18 residues.